This TCR beta chain came from a study of blood T cells in healthy people across ages. This CDR3 has 12 residues. V shed 7 bases and J 3 bases; nucleotides not matched to a gene: 3. The germline V gene has CDR1 SQVTM and CDR2 ANQGSEA. The authors ran a second PCR of about 6 to 11 cycles using a sample-barcoded 5' primer and a J-beta primer mix. TCRdb ran MiXCR on the 5' RACE reads and lists one entry per CDR3 protein. The table lists around 990,000 distinct CDR3 sequences, around 25% of them singletons. This clonotype has a handful of counts. Its specificity is unknown. Findings and limits, study-wide: Getting older went along with TCR beta diversity per million T cells dropping roughly linearly.

This same sample was also part of a study on T cells of mothers and their children. From that report: In each mother, TCR beta CDR3 reads exceeded 8 million; in each child, they numbered some 2.8 million. Thymic selection shapes TCR recombination output in related pairs, and it does so similarly in unrelated pairs. Researchers report slightly higher, though non-significant, overlap in related mother-child pairs than in unrelated pairs.

The TCR originated in a girl aged 2-15 years in good health. Source material: blood. The chain recombines TRBV29-1 with TRBJ2-4; 7 bases are a match to TRBD1. CDR3 loop: CSAGTDKNIQYF. The CDR3, as DNA: TGCAGCGCTGGGACAGACAAAAACATTCAGTACTTC.